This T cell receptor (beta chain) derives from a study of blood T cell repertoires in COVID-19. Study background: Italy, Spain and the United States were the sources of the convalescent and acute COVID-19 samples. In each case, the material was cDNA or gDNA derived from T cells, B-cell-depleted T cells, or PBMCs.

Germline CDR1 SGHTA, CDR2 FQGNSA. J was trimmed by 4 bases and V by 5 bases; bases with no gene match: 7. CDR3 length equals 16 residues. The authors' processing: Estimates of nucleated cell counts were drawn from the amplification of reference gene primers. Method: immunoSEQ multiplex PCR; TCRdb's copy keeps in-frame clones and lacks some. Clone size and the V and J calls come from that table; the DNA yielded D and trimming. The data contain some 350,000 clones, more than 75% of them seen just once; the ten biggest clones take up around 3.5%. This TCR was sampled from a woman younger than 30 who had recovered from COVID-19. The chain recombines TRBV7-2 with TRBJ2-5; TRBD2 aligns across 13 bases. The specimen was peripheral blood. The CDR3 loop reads CASSPAGLAGSETQYF. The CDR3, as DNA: TGTGCCAGCAGCCCGGCGGGACTAGCGGGATCAGAGACCCAGTACTTC.